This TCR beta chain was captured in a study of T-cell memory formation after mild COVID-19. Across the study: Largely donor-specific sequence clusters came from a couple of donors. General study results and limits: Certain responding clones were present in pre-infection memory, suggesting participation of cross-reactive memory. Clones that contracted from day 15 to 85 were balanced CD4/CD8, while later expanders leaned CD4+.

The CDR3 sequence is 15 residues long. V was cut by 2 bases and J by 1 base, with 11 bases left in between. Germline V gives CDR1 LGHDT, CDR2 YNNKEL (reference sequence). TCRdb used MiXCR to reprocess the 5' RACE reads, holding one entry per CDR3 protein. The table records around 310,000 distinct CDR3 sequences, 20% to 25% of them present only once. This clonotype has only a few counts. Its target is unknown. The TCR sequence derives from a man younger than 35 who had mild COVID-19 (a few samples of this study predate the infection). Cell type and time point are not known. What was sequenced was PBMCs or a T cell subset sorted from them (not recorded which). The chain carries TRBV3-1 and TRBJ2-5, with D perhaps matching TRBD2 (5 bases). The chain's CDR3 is CASSQLGSGQETQYF. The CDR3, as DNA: TGTGCCAGCAGCCAATTGGGGAGCGGCCAAGAGACCCAGTACTTC.